This T cell receptor beta chain was identified during a study of T cell responses to AZD1222 COVID-19 vaccine. Points on this clone: The target antigen is unknown.

V lost 4 bases, J lost 6 bases, and 13 bases stayed unmatched. The germline V gene encodes CDR1 MDHEN and CDR2 SYDVKM. This CDR3 has 16 amino acids. Study-level results: Spike-specific TCR breadth and depth both grew after two AZD1222 doses. The span of vaccine-associated CD4 TCRs extended across spike, with dominance at 160-218 and 743-854. Donors were mostly white British, more females; clonal diversity possibly underestimated. Recipients of AZD1222 seropositive at baseline numbered only 5 or 6.

Clones were sequenced by immunoSEQ multiplex PCR, and TCRdb holds only the in-frame ones, with some missing. The sample includes roughly 150,000 clones, around nine tenths of them seen just once. The gene calls are TRBV28 and TRBJ1-2, with 8 bases that match TRBD1. This clonotype originated in an adult in good health. This material consisted of peripheral blood, taken on day 0 of AZD1222 vaccination. The CDR3 DNA reads as TGTGCCAGCAGTTGGACTTCGACAGGGGCAATTGATGGCTACACCTTC. It codes for CASSWTSTGAIDGYTF.